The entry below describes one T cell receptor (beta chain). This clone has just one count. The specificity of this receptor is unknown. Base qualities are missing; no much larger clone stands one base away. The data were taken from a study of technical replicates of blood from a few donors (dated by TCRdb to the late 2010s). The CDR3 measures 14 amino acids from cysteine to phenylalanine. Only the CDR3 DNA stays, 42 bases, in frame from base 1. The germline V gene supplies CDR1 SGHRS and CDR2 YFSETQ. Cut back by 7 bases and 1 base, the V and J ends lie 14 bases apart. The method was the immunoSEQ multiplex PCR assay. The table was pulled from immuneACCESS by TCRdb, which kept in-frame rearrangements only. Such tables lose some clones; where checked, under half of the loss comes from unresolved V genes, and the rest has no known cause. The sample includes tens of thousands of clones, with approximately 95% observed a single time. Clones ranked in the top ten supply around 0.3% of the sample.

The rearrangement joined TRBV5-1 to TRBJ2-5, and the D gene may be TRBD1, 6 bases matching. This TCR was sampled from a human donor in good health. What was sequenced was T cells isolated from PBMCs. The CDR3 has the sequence CASVLDSSQETQYF. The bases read TGCGCCAGCGTACTGGACAGCTCCCAAGAGACCCAGTACTTC.